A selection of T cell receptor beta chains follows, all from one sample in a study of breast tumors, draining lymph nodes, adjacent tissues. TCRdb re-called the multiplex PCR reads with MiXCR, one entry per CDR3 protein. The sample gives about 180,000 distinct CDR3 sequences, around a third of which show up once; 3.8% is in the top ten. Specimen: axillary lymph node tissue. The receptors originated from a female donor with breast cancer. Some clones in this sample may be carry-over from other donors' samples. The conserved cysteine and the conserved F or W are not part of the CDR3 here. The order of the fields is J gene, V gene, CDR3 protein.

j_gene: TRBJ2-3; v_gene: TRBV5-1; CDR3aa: ASDPEGRSTDTQY
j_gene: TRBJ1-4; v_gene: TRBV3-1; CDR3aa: ASSQDLGQGKGTNEKLF
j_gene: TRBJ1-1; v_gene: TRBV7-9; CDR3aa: ASSPTQGTLNTEAF
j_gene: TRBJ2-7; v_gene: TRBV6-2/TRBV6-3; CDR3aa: ASSYTSYEQY
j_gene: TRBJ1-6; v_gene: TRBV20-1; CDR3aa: SARVGQGIH
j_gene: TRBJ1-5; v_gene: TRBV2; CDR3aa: ASSLTGGNQPQH
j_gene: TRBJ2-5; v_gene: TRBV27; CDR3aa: ASSWSVGGTGETQY
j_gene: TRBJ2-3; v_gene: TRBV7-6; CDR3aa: ASSLRSARDTDTQY
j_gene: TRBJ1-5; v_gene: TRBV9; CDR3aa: ASSYSGGEPQH
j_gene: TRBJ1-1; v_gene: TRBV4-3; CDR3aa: ASSQGAFLTGAF
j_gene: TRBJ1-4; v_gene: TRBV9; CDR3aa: ASSSGQGGEKLF